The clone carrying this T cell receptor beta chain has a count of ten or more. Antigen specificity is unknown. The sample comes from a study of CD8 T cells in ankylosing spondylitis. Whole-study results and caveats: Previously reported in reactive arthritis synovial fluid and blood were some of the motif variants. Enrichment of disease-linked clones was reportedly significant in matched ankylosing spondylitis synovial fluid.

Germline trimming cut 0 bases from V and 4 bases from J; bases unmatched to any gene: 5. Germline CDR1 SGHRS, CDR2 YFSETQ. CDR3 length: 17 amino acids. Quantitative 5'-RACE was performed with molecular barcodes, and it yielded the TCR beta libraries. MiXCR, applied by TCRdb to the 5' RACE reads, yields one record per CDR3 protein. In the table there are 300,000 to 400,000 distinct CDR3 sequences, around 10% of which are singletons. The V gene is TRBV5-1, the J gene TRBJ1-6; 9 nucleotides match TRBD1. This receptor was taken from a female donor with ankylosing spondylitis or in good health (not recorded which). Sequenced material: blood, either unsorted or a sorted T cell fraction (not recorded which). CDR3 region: CASSLGSQGAYNSPLHF. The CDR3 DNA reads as TGCGCCAGCAGCTTGGGCTCACAGGGGGCGTATAATTCACCCCTCCACTTT.